The entry below gives a single TCR beta chain sequence along with its context. The data are from a study of CD8 T cells in Susac syndrome. Reverse transcription of 0.5 to 1 ug RNA was performed with random hexamers. TCRdb passed the immunoSEQ multiplex PCR reads through MiXCR, listing each CDR3 protein once. The repertoire includes about 53,000 distinct CDR3 sequences, around 93% of them detected once, and approximately 0.8% sits in the top ten. The CDR3 contains 15 residues. Germline V gene sequence: CDR1 SGHVS, CDR2 FQNEAQ. V dropped 7 bases and J dropped 6 bases, with 19 bases sitting between them.

The TCR was taken from a human donor with Susac syndrome. This chain joins TRBV7-8 and TRBJ2-1; D might be TRBD2 (7 bases). Sequences were obtained from CD8+ T cells from PBMCs. CDR3 DNA: TGTGCCAGCACCCCGCTGGGGGGGCGTAGCAATGAGCAGTTCTTC. It is translated as CASTPLGGRSNEQFF.